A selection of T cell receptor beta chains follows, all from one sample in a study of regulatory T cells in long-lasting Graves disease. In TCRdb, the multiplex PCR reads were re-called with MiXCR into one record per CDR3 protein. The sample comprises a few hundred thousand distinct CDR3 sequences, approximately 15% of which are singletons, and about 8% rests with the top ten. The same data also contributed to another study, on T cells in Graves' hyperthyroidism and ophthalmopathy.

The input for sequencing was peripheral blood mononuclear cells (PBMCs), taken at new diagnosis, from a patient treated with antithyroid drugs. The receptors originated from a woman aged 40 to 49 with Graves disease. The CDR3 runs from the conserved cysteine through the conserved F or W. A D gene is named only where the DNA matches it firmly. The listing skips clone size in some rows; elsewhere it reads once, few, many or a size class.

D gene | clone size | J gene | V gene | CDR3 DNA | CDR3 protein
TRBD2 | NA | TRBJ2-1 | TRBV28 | TGTGCCAGCATCCTACTCCGACTAGCGGGCCACAATGAGCAGTTCTTC | CASILLRLAGHNEQFF
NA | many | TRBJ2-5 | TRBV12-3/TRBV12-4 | TGTGCCAGCAGGTCCGATGGGGAGACCCAGTACTTC | CASRSDGETQYF
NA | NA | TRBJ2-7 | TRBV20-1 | TGCAGTGCCAGGTACGAGCAGTACTTC | CSARYEQYF
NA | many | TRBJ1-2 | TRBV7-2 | TGTGCCAGCAGCTTAAATTTAGATGGTGGCTACACCTTC | CASSLNLDGGYTF
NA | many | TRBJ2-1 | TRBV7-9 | TGTGCCAGCAGCTTAGGGACACCAAGCTCCTACAATGAGCAGTTCTTC | CASSLGTPSSYNEQFF
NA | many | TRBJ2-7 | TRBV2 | TGTGCCAGCAAAACTGGGGACTACGAGCAGTACTTC | CASKTGDYEQYF
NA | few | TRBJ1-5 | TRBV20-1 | TGCAGTGCGGGACGGCGGAATCAGCCCCAGCATTTT | CSAGRRNQPQHF
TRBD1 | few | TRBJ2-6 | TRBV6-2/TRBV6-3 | TGTGCCAGCAGGGAACAGGGGAGGGCCAACGTCCTGACTTTC | CASREQGRANVLTF
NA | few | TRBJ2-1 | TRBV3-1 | TGTGCCAGCAGCCACCGAGTTTCCGGAATCAGTCCACGCAATGAGCAGTTCTTC | CASSHRVSGISPRNEQFF
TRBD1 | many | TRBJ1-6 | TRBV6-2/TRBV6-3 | TGTGCCAGCAGTCGCGTTACAGGGGAGGATTCACCCCTCCACTTT | CASSRVTGEDSPLHF
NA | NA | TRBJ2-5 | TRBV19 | TGTGCCAGTAGCTCCGGACAGACGACTACTAAAGAGACCCAGTACTTC | CASSSGQTTTKETQYF
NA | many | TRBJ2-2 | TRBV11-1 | TGTGCCAGCAGCCCCGTGGACACCGGGGAGCTGTTTTTT | CASSPVDTGELFF
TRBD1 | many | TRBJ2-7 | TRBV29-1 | TGCAGCGTCAAGGGGACAGAAGGCTACGAGCAGTACTTC | CSVKGTEGYEQYF
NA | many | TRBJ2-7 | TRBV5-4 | TGTGCCAGCAGCTTGGCCAGAGGGTCGAGCGAGCAGTACTTC | CASSLARGSSEQYF
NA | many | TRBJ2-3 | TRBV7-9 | TGTGCCAGCAGCTTATTCCGGGACACCAACACAGATACGCAGTATTTT | CASSLFRDTNTDTQYF
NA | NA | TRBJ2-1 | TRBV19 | TGTGCCAGTAGTATAGGAACCGGGAATGAGCAGTTCTTC | CASSIGTGNEQFF
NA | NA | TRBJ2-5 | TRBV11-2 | TGTGCCAGCAGCCTCGACAGAGGTGGAAATACCCAGTACTTC | CASSLDRGGNTQYF
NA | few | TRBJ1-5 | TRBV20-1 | TGCAGTGCTAGAGATGTGGTGACGGTGGGTCAGCCCCAGCATTTT | CSARDVVTVGQPQHF
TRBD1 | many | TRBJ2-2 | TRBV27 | TGTGCCAGCAGTTTAACCTCCGGGACAGGGGACACCGGGGAGCTGTTTTTT | CASSLTSGTGDTGELFF